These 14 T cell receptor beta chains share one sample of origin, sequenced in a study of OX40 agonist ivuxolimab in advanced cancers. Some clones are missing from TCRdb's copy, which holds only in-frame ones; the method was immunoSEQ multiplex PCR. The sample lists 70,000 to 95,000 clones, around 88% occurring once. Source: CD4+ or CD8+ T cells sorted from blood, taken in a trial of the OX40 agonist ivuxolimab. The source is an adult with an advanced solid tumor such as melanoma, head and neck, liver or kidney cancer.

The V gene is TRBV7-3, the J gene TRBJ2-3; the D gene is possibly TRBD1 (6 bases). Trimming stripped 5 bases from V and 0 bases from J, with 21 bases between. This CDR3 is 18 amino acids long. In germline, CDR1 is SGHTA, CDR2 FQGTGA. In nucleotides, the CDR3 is TGTGCCAGCAGCCATAAGACTGGACAGTTCTCTAGCACAGATACGCAGTATTTT. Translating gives CASSHKTGQFSSTDTQYF. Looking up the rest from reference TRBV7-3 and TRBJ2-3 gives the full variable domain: GAGVSQTPSNKVTEKGKYVELRCDPISGHTALYWYRQSLGQGPEFLIYFQGTGAADDSGLPNDRFFAVRPEGSVSTLKIQRTERGDSAVYLCASSHKTGQFSSTDTQYFGPGTRLTVL.

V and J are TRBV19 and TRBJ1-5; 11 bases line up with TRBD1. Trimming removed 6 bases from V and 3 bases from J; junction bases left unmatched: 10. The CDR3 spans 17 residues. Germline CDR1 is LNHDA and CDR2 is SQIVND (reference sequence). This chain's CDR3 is CASRGTGGIILNQPQHF. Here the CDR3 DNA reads TGTGCCAGTAGGGGGACAGGGGGTATAATCCTCAATCAGCCCCAGCATTTT. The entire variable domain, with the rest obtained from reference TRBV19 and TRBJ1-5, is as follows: DGGITQSPKYLFRKEGQNVTLSCEQNLNHDAMYWYRQDPGQGLRLIYYSQIVNDFQKGDIAEGYSVSREKKESFPLTVTSAQKNPTAFYLCASRGTGGIILNQPQHFGDGTRLSIL.

Here the CDR3 DNA reads TGTGCCAGCAGTGTCGGGGCATGGAATGAAAAACTGTTTTTT. Protein: CASSVGAWNEKLFF. This sequence joins TRBV6-1 and TRBJ1-4, with D possibly TRBD1 on 5 matching bases. Germline values: CDR1 MNHNS, CDR2 SASEGT. Trimming took 4 bases from V and 5 from J, leaving 11 bases between them. CDR3 length equals 14 residues.

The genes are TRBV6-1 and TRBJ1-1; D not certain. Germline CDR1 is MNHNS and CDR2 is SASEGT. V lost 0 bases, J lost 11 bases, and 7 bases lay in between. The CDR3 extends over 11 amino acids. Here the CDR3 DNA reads TGTGCCAGCAGTGAAGCGCGGGCGGCTTTCTTT. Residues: CASSEARAAFF.

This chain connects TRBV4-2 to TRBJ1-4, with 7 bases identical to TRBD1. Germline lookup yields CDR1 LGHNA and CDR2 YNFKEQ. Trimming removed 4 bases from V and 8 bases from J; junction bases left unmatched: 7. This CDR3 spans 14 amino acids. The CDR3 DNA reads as TGTGCCAGCAGCCCCGGACAGGCGAGGGAAAAACTGTTTTTT. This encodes CASSPGQAREKLFF.

CDR3 loop: CASSKPGPNSPLHF. In nucleotides, the CDR3 is TGTGCCAGCAGCAAGCCGGGACCTAATTCACCCCTCCACTTT. The V gene is TRBV21-1, the J gene TRBJ1-6. TRBV21-1 is deemed a pseudogene. CDR3 size: 14 residues.

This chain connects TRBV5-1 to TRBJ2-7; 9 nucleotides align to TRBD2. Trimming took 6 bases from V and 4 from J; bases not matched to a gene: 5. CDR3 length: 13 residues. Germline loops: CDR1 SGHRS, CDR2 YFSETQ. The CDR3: CASNGGGVYEQYF. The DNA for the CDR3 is TGCGCCAGCAACGGCGGGGGGGTTTACGAGCAGTACTTC.

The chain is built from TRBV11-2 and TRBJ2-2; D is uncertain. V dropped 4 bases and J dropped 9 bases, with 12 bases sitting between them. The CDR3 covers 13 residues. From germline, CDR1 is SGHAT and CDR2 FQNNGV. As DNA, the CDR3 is TGTGCCAGCAGCTCCTCATTAATCAGGGAGCTGTTTTTT. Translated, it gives CASSSSLIRELFF.

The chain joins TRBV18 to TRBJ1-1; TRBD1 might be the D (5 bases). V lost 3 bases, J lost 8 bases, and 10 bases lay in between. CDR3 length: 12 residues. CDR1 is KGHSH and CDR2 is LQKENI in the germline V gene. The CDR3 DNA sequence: TGTGCCAGCTCACCGACGGGACTCGAAGCTTTCTTT. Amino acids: CASSPTGLEAFF. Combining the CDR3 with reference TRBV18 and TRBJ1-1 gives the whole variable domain NAGVMQNPRHLVRRRGQEARLRCSPMKGHSHVYWYRQLPEEGLKFMVYLQKENIIDESGMPKERFSAEFPKEGPSILRIQQVVRGDSAAYFCASSPTGLEAFFGQGTRLTVV.

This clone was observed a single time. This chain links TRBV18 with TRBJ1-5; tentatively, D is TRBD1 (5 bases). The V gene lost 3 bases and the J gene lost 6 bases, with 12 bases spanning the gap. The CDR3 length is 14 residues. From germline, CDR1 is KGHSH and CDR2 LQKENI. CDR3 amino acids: CASSPGGYGQPQHF. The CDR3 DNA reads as TGTGCCAGCTCACCGGGGGGGTACGGTCAGCCCCAGCATTTT.

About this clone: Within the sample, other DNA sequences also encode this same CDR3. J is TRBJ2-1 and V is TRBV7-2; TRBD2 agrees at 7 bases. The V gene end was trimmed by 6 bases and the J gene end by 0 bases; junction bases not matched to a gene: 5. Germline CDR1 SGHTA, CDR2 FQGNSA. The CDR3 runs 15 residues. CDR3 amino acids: CASSLTSSSYNEQFF. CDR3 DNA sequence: TGTGCCAGCAGTTTGACTAGCTCCTCCTACAATGAGCAGTTCTTC.

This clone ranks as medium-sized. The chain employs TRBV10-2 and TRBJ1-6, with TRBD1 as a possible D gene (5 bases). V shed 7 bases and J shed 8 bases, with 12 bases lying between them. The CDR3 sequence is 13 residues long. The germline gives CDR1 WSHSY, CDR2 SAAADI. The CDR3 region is CASTGLRDSPLHF. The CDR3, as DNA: TGCGCCAGCACGGGACTACGGGATTCACCCCTCCACTTT.

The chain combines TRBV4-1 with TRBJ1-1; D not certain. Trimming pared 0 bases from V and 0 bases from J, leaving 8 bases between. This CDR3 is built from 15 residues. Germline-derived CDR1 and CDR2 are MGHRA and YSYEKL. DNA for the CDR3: TGCGCCAGCAGCCAAGATTCGTTGATGAACACTGAAGCTTTCTTT. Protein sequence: CASSQDSLMNTEAFF.

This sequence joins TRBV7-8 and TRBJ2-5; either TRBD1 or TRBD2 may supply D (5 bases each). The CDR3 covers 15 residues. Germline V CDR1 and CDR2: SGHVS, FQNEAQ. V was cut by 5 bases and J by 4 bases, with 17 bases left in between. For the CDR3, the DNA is TGTGCCAGCAGCCCCGGGGCGGCCGGGACAGAGACCCAGTACTTC. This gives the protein CASSPGAAGTETQYF.